These 31 T cell receptor beta chains share one sample of origin, sequenced in a study of blood T cell repertoires in COVID-19. Sequencing was performed with immunoSEQ multiplex PCR; in TCRdb, only in-frame clones are kept and a portion is missing. This table holds 40,000 to 45,000 clones, almost 95% found once. The sequencing input was peripheral blood. The receptors derive from a man aged 50 or older with active COVID-19.

This rearrangement joins TRBV5-1 to TRBJ2-7; 11 bases are shared with TRBD2. CDR1 is SGHRS, CDR2 YFSETQ, per germline. The V gene end was trimmed by 3 bases and the J gene end by 3 bases; junction bases not matched to a gene: 8. CDR3 size: 16 residues. The CDR3 DNA sequence: TGCGCCAGCAGCTCCCTAACCGGACTAGCGGGCTACGAGCAGTACTTC. It encodes CASSSLTGLAGYEQYF.

J is TRBJ2-3 and V is TRBV10-1; 9 positions agree with TRBD2. The CDR3 covers 16 residues. V was clipped by 6 bases and J by 0 bases; unmatched bases: 7. Per the germline V gene, CDR1 is WNHNN and CDR2 is SYGVQD (reference sequence). CDR3 sequence: CASSLVSGRSTDTQYF. The CDR3 nucleotides are TGCGCCAGCAGCCTCGTTAGCGGGAGAAGCACAGATACGCAGTATTTT.

A single count supports this clone. V and J are TRBV2 and TRBJ1-6; maybe TRBD1 (6 bases). The CDR3 totals 15 residues. In germline, CDR1 is SNHLY, CDR2 FYNNEI. The ends were cut back, 8 bases at V and 6 bases at J, with 17 bases in the middle. In DNA, the CDR3 is TGTGCCAGCCTTTTTACAGGGAGGGGTAATTCACCCCTCCACTTT. Its protein product is CASLFTGRGNSPLHF.

The V gene is TRBV2, the J gene TRBJ1-4; D gene uncertain. V was trimmed by 6 bases and J by 3 bases, leaving 11 bases between them. The V gene's germline CDR1 is SNHLY and CDR2 FYNNEI. The CDR3 covers 14 residues. The CDR3 nucleotides read TGTGCCAGCAGGACGGGGATGGCTAATGAAAAACTGTTTTTT. Translation: CASRTGMANEKLFF.

The chain employs TRBV4-2 and TRBJ2-1, with TRBD1 matching 8 bases. V dropped 5 bases and J dropped 6; count of bases not matched to a gene: 9. Germline V CDR1 and CDR2: LGHNA, YNFKEQ. This CDR3 region has 15 residues. The CDR3 loop reads CASSSRQGQVNEQFF. The CDR3 region has the DNA TGTGCCAGCAGCTCCCGACAGGGGCAGGTCAATGAGCAGTTCTTC.

This rearrangement joins TRBV27 to TRBJ2-3; possibly TRBD2 for D (7 bases). Germline CDR1 reads MNHEY; CDR2 reads SMNVEV (reference sequence). Deletions cut 8 bases from V and 1 base from J, with 16 bases between. There are 15 residues in the CDR3. The CDR3 DNA follows: TGTGCCAGCTCTAGGGGGGGTGTGGGCACAGATACGCAGTATTTT. This codes for CASSRGGVGTDTQYF.

This sequence joins TRBV5-6 and TRBJ2-7, with a tentative D call TRBD2 (7 bases). Trimming took off 5 bases at V and 4 bases at J, with 16 bases between the two ends. The CDR3 is made up of 14 amino acids. Germline CDR1 reads SGHDT; CDR2 reads YYEEEE. CDR3 sequence: CASRVGGQPYEQYF. The CDR3 bases are TGTGCCAGCAGAGTGGGGGGGCAACCGTACGAGCAGTACTTC.

The rearrangement joins TRBV6-5 to TRBJ2-5; D is uncertain. Per the germline V gene, CDR1 is MNHEY and CDR2 is SVGAGI. V lost 5 bases and J lost 2, with 6 bases in between. CDR3 length equals 12 residues. The CDR3 here is CASSKRQETQYF. The CDR3 DNA sequence: TGTGCCAGCAGTAAGAGACAAGAGACCCAGTACTTC.

The chain carries TRBV10-2 and TRBJ2-5; D might be TRBD2 (6 bases). Trimming stripped 0 bases from V and 5 bases from J, with 22 bases between. The CDR3 loop spans 18 amino acids. Germline V gene data show CDR1 as WSHSY and CDR2 as SAAADI. CDR3 sequence: CASSESGGKTPGLETQYF. The CDR3 DNA is TGCGCCAGCAGTGAGTCGGGCGGGAAGACGCCGGGTTTGGAGACCCAGTACTTC.

The V and J genes are TRBV7-2 and TRBJ1-4, with 11 bases identical to TRBD1. CDR3 length: 14 residues. V lost 6 bases, J lost 8 bases, and 5 bases stayed unmatched. Germline V CDR1 and CDR2: SGHTA, FQGNSA. In nucleotides, the CDR3 is TGTGCCAGCAGGGACAGGGGGCTAAGGGAAAAACTGTTTTTT. This translates into CASRDRGLREKLFF.

The chain is built from TRBV7-6 and TRBJ2-7; D remains unclear. Looked up from germline, CDR1 is SGHVS and CDR2 is FNYEAQ. Trimming cost V 2 bases and J 5 bases, with 7 bases left between them. This CDR3 has 12 amino acids. In DNA form, the CDR3 reads TGTGCCAGCAGCTTAAACTCGAACGAGCAGTACTTC. This codes for CASSLNSNEQYF.

This chain links TRBV7-6 with TRBJ2-1, with 8 nucleotides matching TRBD1. After removal of 1 base from V and 7 bases from J, the junction contained 6 bases not matched to a gene. CDR3 length: 15 residues. Germline V gene lookup returns CDR1 SGHVS and CDR2 FNYEAQ. The CDR3 protein is CASSLGQGARNEQFF. Written as DNA, the CDR3 is TGTGCCAGCAGCTTAGGGCAGGGGGCTAGGAATGAGCAGTTCTTC.

The V and J genes are TRBV6-5 and TRBJ1-1; D gene ambiguous. This CDR3 comprises 13 residues. Looked up from germline, CDR1 is MNHEY and CDR2 is SVGAGI. Deletions cut 2 bases from V and 2 bases from J, with 6 bases between. This chain's CDR3 is CASSYEDNTEAFF. Written as DNA, the CDR3 is TGTGCCAGCAGTTACGAGGATAACACTGAAGCTTTCTTT.

This clone showed up just once. This rearrangement joins TRBV19 to TRBJ2-4; TRBD2 matches at 13 bases. The CDR3 consists of 17 residues. J lost 6 bases, V lost 6 bases, and 11 bases had no gene match. The germline V gene has CDR1 LNHDA and CDR2 SQIVND (reference sequence). CDR3 sequence: CASSVRELAGGANIQYF. The DNA of the CDR3 is TGTGCCAGTAGCGTCCGCGAACTAGCGGGAGGGGCAAACATTCAGTACTTC.

The J gene is TRBJ2-7, the V gene TRBV30; the match to TRBD1 covers 8 bases. The CDR3 has 16 amino acids. J was trimmed by 1 base and V by 0 bases; bases with no gene match: 8. CDR1 and CDR2 from the germline V gene are GTSNPN and SVGIG (reference sequence). CDR3 protein: CAWSVRTGRISYEQYF. CDR3 nucleotide sequence: TGTGCCTGGAGTGTACGGACAGGGAGAATATCCTACGAGCAGTACTTC.

The gene calls are TRBV5-1 and TRBJ2-3; D is unclear. There are 16 residues in the CDR3. Deletions cut 4 bases from V and 2 bases from J, with 17 bases between. Germline assignment: CDR1 SGHRS and CDR2 YFSETQ. The CDR3 DNA reads as TGCGCCAGCAGCATCAATCTAAGCCCGAACACAGATACGCAGTATTTT. Protein: CASSINLSPNTDTQYF.

The chain joins TRBV7-3 to TRBJ2-1; possibly TRBD1 for D (5 bases). From germline, CDR1 is SGHTA and CDR2 FQGTGA. Trimming took 2 bases from V and 2 from J, leaving 7 bases between them. The CDR3 consists of 14 residues. The CDR3 loop reads CASSLSTAYNEQFF. The CDR3 DNA is TGTGCCAGCAGCTTATCGACAGCCTACAATGAGCAGTTCTTC.

V and J are TRBV12-5 and TRBJ2-7; 8 nucleotides agree with TRBD1. The CDR3 runs to 14 residues. J was trimmed by 6 bases and V by 6 bases; bases with no gene match: 10. Germline values: CDR1 LGHNT, CDR2 FRNRAP. The CDR3 sequence: CASGSDRGAGEQYF. The DNA of the CDR3 is TGTGCTAGTGGGTCCGACAGGGGCGCGGGCGAGCAGTACTTC.

The chain combines TRBV6-6 with TRBJ1-1; unclear D gene. The CDR3 has 13 residues. V lost 2 bases and J lost 7, with 11 bases in between. CDR1 is MNHNY, CDR2 SVGAGI, per germline (reference sequence). For the CDR3, the DNA is TGTGCCAGCAGTTACACAGATCCCGATGAAGCTTTCTTT. Translating it yields CASSYTDPDEAFF.

This chain links TRBV18 with TRBJ1-1, with D unclear. V was shortened by 3 bases and J by 5 bases, with 16 bases between the two germline ends. Looked up from germline, CDR1 is KGHSH and CDR2 is LQKENI. The CDR3 is made up of 15 amino acids. CDR3 amino acids: CASSPDQKLGTEAFF. For the CDR3, the DNA is TGTGCCAGCTCACCCGACCAGAAACTAGGGACTGAAGCTTTCTTT.

V and J are TRBV2 and TRBJ2-3, with TRBD2 identical over 12 bases. Germline V gives CDR1 SNHLY, CDR2 FYNNEI. J was trimmed by 1 base and V by 4 bases; bases with no gene match: 0. The length of the CDR3 is 15 residues. Here the CDR3 reads CASSGLAGGTDTQYF. The DNA of the CDR3 is TGTGCCAGCAGTGGACTAGCGGGAGGCACAGATACGCAGTATTTT.

The rearrangement links TRBV12-3 or TRBV12-4 to TRBJ2-5; 11 bases map to TRBD2. V was pared by 6 bases and J by 5 bases, with 2 bases of the junction left unmatched. This CDR3 contains 13 residues. CDR3 in amino acids: CASRLAGAETQYF. The CDR3 DNA reads as TGTGCCAGCAGACTAGCGGGAGCGGAGACCCAGTACTTC.

V is TRBV9 and J is TRBJ2-2; 7 nucleotides match TRBD2. The CDR3 is 15 residues long. The V gene end was trimmed by 0 bases and the J gene end by 7 bases; junction bases not matched to a gene: 6. Germline CDR1 reads SGDLS; CDR2 reads YYNGEE. CDR3 DNA sequence: TGTGCCAGCAGCGTAGCTTCGACTAGCAGCGGGGAGCTGTTTTTT. Amino acids: CASSVASTSSGELFF.

The chain carries TRBV28 and TRBJ1-5; maybe TRBD1 (5 bases). The CDR3 has 15 residues. The V end lost 5 bases, the J end lost 4 bases, and 15 bases lay between the germline ends. Germline-derived CDR1 and CDR2 are MDHEN and SYDVKM. The chain's CDR3 is CASSTPGGQNQPQHF. CDR3 bases: TGTGCCAGCAGTACGCCGGGCGGACAAAATCAGCCCCAGCATTTT.

CDR3 bases: TGTGCCAGCAGTTACACCGGGTTCTCCATGAATGAGCAGTTCTTC. Translating it yields CASSYTGFSMNEQFF. V usage is TRBV6-5 and J usage is TRBJ2-1; D is unresolved. The CDR3 totals 15 residues. CDR1 is MNHEY and CDR2 is SVGAGI in the germline V gene. Deletions cut 2 bases from V and 7 bases from J, with 15 bases between.

This sequence joins TRBV6-6 and TRBJ2-1; 7 positions match TRBD1. Germline CDR1 and CDR2: MNHNY and SVGAGI (reference sequence). The CDR3 covers 13 residues. V gave up 2 bases and J gave up 6 bases; unmatched junction bases: 1. The CDR3 spells CASSYRQGNEQFF. For the CDR3, the DNA is TGTGCCAGCAGTTACCGACAGGGCAATGAGCAGTTCTTC.

V usage is TRBV20-1 and J usage is TRBJ2-2; D ambiguous. Germline loops: CDR1 DFQATT, CDR2 SNEGSKA (reference sequence). The ends were cut back, 5 bases at V and 6 bases at J, with 7 bases in the middle. This CDR3 has 11 amino acids. The chain's CDR3 is CSALEAGELFF. In nucleotides, the CDR3 is TGCAGTGCTTTAGAAGCCGGGGAGCTGTTTTTT.

The V gene is TRBV5-5, the J gene TRBJ1-3; D unresolved. This CDR3 has 15 residues. Trimming removed 0 bases at V and 2 bases at J, with 9 bases between. Germline V gives CDR1 SGHKS, CDR2 YYEKEE (reference sequence). This CDR3 is CASSLDREAGNTIYF. DNA for the CDR3: TGTGCCAGCAGCTTGGACCGGGAGGCTGGAAACACCATATATTTT.

The chain carries TRBV5-1 and TRBJ2-3; 7 bases are shared with TRBD2. The length of the CDR3 is 14 residues. Per germline, CDR1 SGHRS and CDR2 YFSETQ. V was clipped by 0 bases and J by 6 bases; unmatched bases: 4. The CDR3 sequence is CASSLAGGSDTQYF. DNA for the CDR3: TGCGCCAGCAGCTTGGCGGGAGGATCCGATACGCAGTATTTT.

This clone has just one count. An end of the junction differs from the germline gene, which may be a read error. The rearrangement joins TRBV12-3 or TRBV12-4 to TRBJ1-4; D remains ambiguous. CDR3 length: 12 amino acids. CDR3 coding DNA: TGTGCCAGCGGTTTACGTAATGAAAAACTGTTTTTT. This gives the protein CASGLRNEKLFF.

This chain joins TRBV5-4 and TRBJ2-7; weak D call: TRBD1 (6 bases). V was cut by 2 bases and J by 7 bases, with 10 bases left in between. CDR3 size: 12 residues. The V gene's germline CDR1 is SGHNT and CDR2 YYREEE (reference sequence). CDR3 amino acids: CASSFPQGEQYF. The CDR3 nucleotides are TGTGCCAGCAGCTTCCCCCAGGGGGAGCAGTACTTC. Complete variable domain (other parts from reference TRBV5-4 and TRBJ2-7): ETGVTQSPTHLIKTRGQQVTLRCSSQSGHNTVSWYQQALGQGPQFIFQYYREEENGRGNFPPRFSGLQFPNYSSELNVNALELDDSALYLCASSFPQGEQYFGPGTRLTVT.